The source of this T cell receptor beta chain is a study of blood T cell repertoires in COVID-19. Study information: COVID-19 samples from acute and convalescent phases originated in the United States, Italy and Spain. PBMCs, B-cell-depleted T cells, or T cells were the source of the cDNA or gDNA that made up the material.

Original methodology: Amplification with reference gene primers provided the estimates of nucleated cell counts. Assay used: immunoSEQ multiplex PCR; TCRdb lists only in-frame clones, some missing. V and J calls and clone size are given by that table; D and trimming were obtained from the DNA. The repertoire consists of some 220,000 clones, with roughly 80% occurring once and the leading ten covering 3%. CDR1 is MDHEN, CDR2 SYDVKM, per germline. The CDR3 length is 16 residues. The ends were cut back, 5 bases at V and 0 bases at J, with 11 bases in the middle. A single count supports this clone. Sequences were obtained from peripheral blood. The genes are TRBV28 and TRBJ2-6, with D uncertain. The receptor comes from a woman aged 30 to 39 who had recovered from COVID-19. The CDR3 DNA follows: TGTGCCAGCAGTAATGGAGATTTCTCTGGGGCCAACGTCCTGACTTTC. Its translation is CASSNGDFSGANVLTF.